The 7 T cell receptor beta chains below were found in one sample sequenced in a study of cytomegalovirus exposure and HLA in healthy donors. Produced via immunoSEQ multiplex PCR; TCRdb's table is partial and in-frame only. The top ten clones hold around an eighth of a sample with 200,000 to 250,000 clones, approximately 80% of them seen once. Sequencing used PBMCs. The origin of the receptors is a woman aged 25 to 39 in good health and CMV-seropositive.

The chain is built from TRBV9 and TRBJ1-1; no clear D. Germline values: CDR1 SGDLS, CDR2 YYNGEE. Trimming shortened V by 0 bases and J by 1 base, and 7 bases separated the two germline ends. This CDR3 has 14 amino acids. CDR3 loop: CASSVGQPNTEAFF. CDR3 sequence (DNA): TGTGCCAGCAGCGTAGGGCAGCCGAACACTGAAGCTTTCTTT. The whole variable domain, remainder taken from reference TRBV9 and TRBJ1-1, is DSGVTQTPKHLITATGQRVTLRCSPRSGDLSVYWYQQSLDQGLQFLIQYYNGEERAKGNILERFSAQQFPDLHSELNLSSLELGDSALYFCASSVGQPNTEAFFGQGTRLTVV.

The chain combines TRBV29-1 with TRBJ2-7; 7 nucleotides match TRBD1. CDR3 size: 14 residues. Trimming cost V 3 bases and J 3 bases; bases outside gene matches: 8. CDR1 SQVTM and CDR2 ANQGSEA come from the germline V gene. The CDR3 is CSVEEAQGDYEQYF. CDR3 DNA: TGCAGCGTTGAGGAGGCGCAGGGGGACTACGAGCAGTACTTC.

The chain is built from TRBV7-2 and TRBJ2-1, with D tentatively TRBD1 or TRBD2 (5 bases each). V was shortened by 2 bases and J by 3 bases, with 11 bases between the two germline ends. The length of the CDR3 is 15 residues. CDR1 is SGHTA and CDR2 is FQGNSA in the germline V gene. This CDR3 reads CASSLTRGYYNEQFF. The CDR3 nucleotides read TGTGCCAGCAGCTTAACACGGGGCTACTACAATGAGCAGTTCTTC.

The rearrangement uses TRBV13 and TRBJ2-3; D might be TRBD1 (5 bases). The CDR3 is 15 amino acids. Between the trimmed V and J ends, which lost 5 bases and 1 base, there was a span of 13 bases. Germline V gene data show CDR1 as PRHDT and CDR2 as FYEKMQ (reference sequence). Written as DNA, the CDR3 is TGTGCCAGCAGCGCCAGGGTTCGGGGCACAGATACGCAGTATTTT. Protein product: CASSARVRGTDTQYF.

The chain is built from TRBV13 and TRBJ2-2, with 8 bases matching TRBD2. The CDR3 is made up of 16 amino acids. CDR1 is PRHDT, CDR2 FYEKMQ, per germline (reference sequence). Germline trimming cut 5 bases from V and 8 bases from J; bases unmatched to any gene: 13. CDR3 DNA sequence: TGTGCCAGCAGCACGTCCGGGACTAGGGTCGCGGGGGAGCTGTTTTTT. Translated: CASSTSGTRVAGELFF.

This clone was seen only a few times. The J gene is TRBJ2-6, the V gene TRBV18; D might be TRBD2 (6 bases). V was pared by 3 bases and J by 0 bases, with 12 bases between. CDR3 size: 17 residues. Germline CDR1 KGHSH, CDR2 LQKENI. The CDR3 here is CASSPLSGNSGANVLTF. DNA of the CDR3: TGTGCCAGCTCACCCCTTAGCGGAAACTCTGGGGCCAACGTCCTGACTTTC.

On this clone itself: Germline and junction disagree at one end, which may indicate a read error. The chain employs TRBV13 and TRBJ2-3, with D possibly matching TRBD2 (5 bases). CDR1 and CDR2 from the germline V gene are PRHDT and FYEKMQ (reference sequence). The CDR3 consists of 15 residues. The CDR3 DNA reads TGTGCCAGCAGTTTAGCTGGTAGCGTCACAGATACGCAGTATTTT. Its protein product is CASSLAGSVTDTQYF.